This TCR beta chain was observed in a study of T cell clones after liver transplantation. About the research overall: Three of the eight recipients were HCV-positive; the rest had non-autoimmune, non-viral transplant indications.

Notes on the study in general: In most of the 8 subjects, circulating graft-donor-reactive CD4 TCRbeta sequences fell significantly after transplant.

Using immunoSEQ multiplex PCR, the repertoire was profiled, and TCRdb retains in-frame clones only, with some absent. The sample lists tens of thousands of clones; about two thirds were seen once. Points on this clone: Antigen unknown.

The V end was cut by 5 bases, the J end by 4 bases, with 13 bases between. CDR1 and CDR2 from the germline V gene are SEHNR and FQNEAQ (reference sequence). The CDR3 consists of 14 residues. The TCR originated in a human patient who received a liver transplant. Some T cells may have come from the graft donor. This sample comprised CD4+ T cells from blood, obtained at the approximately 15-month timepoint. The chain carries TRBV7-9 and TRBJ2-3, with D uncertain. CDR3 DNA: TGTGCCAGCAGCCCCCTGGGTAGCCCAGATACGCAGTATTTT. Protein sequence: CASSPLGSPDTQYF.